This record concerns one TCR beta chain sequence. In the original processing: Nucleated cell number was recorded as an estimate derived from reference gene primer amplification. Libraries were prepared by immunoSEQ multiplex PCR; TCRdb keeps only in-frame clonotypes and omits some of them. V, J and clone size were drawn from that table, and D and trimming were deduced from the DNA. The table includes roughly 260,000 clones, about 91% detected once. The V end lost 4 bases, the J end lost 1 base, and 7 bases lay between the germline ends. The CDR3 runs to 13 residues. From germline, CDR1 is SEHNR and CDR2 FQNEAQ (reference sequence). The sample comes from a study of blood T cell repertoires in COVID-19. Across the whole study: Samples of COVID-19 (acute and convalescent) were obtained from the United States, Italy and Spain. The analysed material was cDNA or gDNA that came from T cells, B-cell-depleted T cells, or PBMCs.

Sequencing was carried out using peripheral blood. The origin of this receptor is a person between 18 and 30 years old with COVID-19, enrolled during active disease. J is TRBJ1-1 and V is TRBV7-9, with D unclear. The CDR3 sequence: CASSYQENTEAFF. CDR3 DNA sequence: TGTGCCAGCAGCTATCAGGAGAACACTGAAGCTTTCTTT.